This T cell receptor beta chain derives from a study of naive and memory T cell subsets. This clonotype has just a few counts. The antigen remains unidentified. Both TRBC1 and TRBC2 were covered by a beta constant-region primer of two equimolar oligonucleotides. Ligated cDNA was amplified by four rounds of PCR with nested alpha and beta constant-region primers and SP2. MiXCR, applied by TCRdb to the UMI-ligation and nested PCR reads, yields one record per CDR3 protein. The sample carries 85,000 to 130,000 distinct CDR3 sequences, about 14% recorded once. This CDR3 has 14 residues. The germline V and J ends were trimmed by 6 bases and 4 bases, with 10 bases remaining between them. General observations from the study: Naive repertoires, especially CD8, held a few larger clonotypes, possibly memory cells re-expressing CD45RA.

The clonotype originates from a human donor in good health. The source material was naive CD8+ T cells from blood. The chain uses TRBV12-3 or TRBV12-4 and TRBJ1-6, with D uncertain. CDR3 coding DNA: TGTGCCAGCAGCCTGGGGTTTTATAATTCACCCCTCCACTTT. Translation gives CASSLGFYNSPLHF.